This TCR beta chain was found in a study of Graves' ophthalmopathy and Graves' hyperthyroidism. RNA transcripts provided the template for amplifying TCR beta CDR3 regions. HTBI primers were employed in first-round RT-PCR, then a second-round multiplex PCR followed. TCRdb processed the multiplex PCR reads anew with MiXCR; each CDR3 protein has one entry. The sample yields about 1.2 million distinct CDR3 sequences, less than 45% seen once. This clonotype was observed a few times. V trimming: 4 bases; J trimming: 3 bases; junction bases outside the gene matches: 7. Per germline, CDR1 MNHEY and CDR2 SMNVEV (reference sequence). This CDR3 has 15 residues.

The chain uses TRBV27 and TRBJ2-7; TRBD2 agrees at 9 bases. The sequenced sample was peripheral blood or thyroid tissue (not recorded which). The receptor was isolated from an adult man with Graves' hyperthyroidism. CDR3 coding DNA: TGTGCCAGCAGTTCCGCCCTAGCGGGGAGCTACGAGCAGTACTTC. Translated, it gives CASSSALAGSYEQYF.